This T cell receptor (beta chain) was documented in a study of cytomegalovirus exposure and HLA in healthy donors. The germline V gene encodes CDR1 SNHLY and CDR2 FYNNEI. The CDR3 has 15 amino acids. V was clipped by 8 bases and J by 3 bases, with 20 bases between them. Both 60 Vbeta primers and 13 Jbeta primers went into the PCR. Assay: immunoSEQ multiplex PCR; the TCRdb copy retains only in-frame clones and omits some. The top ten clones hold over 2.5% of a sample with about 130,000 clones, 70% to 85% of them seen once. Study-level results: In a later analysis, common viral pathogens appeared linked to several of the most significant clusters. More clonal expansion characterized HLA-associated TCR beta chains than equally common others in a later analysis.

Points on this clone: Its antigen is undetermined.

The sequence derives from a woman between 50 and 59 years old in good health and CMV-seronegative. The chain links TRBV2 to TRBJ2-7; D may be TRBD1 (8 bases). The sequenced material came from PBMCs. CDR3 in amino acids: CASEGGDRPFYEQYF. The CDR3 region has the DNA TGTGCCAGCGAAGGGGGGGACAGGCCTTTCTACGAGCAGTACTTC. The full variable domain, with the rest looked up from reference TRBV2 and TRBJ2-7, is EPEVTQTPSHQVTQMGQEVILRCVPISNHLYFYWYRQILGQKVEFLVSFYNNEISEKSEIFDDQFSVERPDGSNFTLKIRSTKLEDSAMYFCASEGGDRPFYEQYFGPGTRLTVT.